Below are 5 T cell receptor beta chains sequenced from a single sample in a study of metastatic and nonmetastatic thyroid tumors (dated by TCRdb to 2020 to 2022). Libraries were constructed by PCR. Sequencing took place on an Illumina HiSeq 4000. TCRdb trimmed the raw reads at Q25, called clones with MiXCR and kept productive beta chains. The table for this sample lists fewer than 20,000 clones; 29% of them were counted only once. About 25% of the sample is in the top ten clones. No patient had received any treatment before thyroid surgery. Sequencing was carried out using tumor tissue. These receptors were collected from a male donor with papillary thyroid cancer or a benign thyroid nodule (not recorded which). Some clones in this sample may be carry-over from other donors' samples.

This chain joins TRBV2 and TRBJ1-1; D gene ambiguous. Germline lookup yields CDR1 SNHLY and CDR2 FYNNEI. Trimming took 4 bases from V and 1 from J, leaving 7 bases between them. This CDR3 is 13 amino acids long. CDR3 in DNA: TGTGCCAGCAGTGGTGCGCAGAACACTGAAGCTTTCTTT. It specifies CASSGAQNTEAFF.

Concerning this clone itself: This is likely a read error, given that the CDR3 carries no conserved phenylalanine or tryptophan at its end. The V gene is TRBV11-3, the J gene TRBJ2-3; TRBD1 or TRBD2 may be the D gene (6 bases each). The length of the CDR3 is 15 residues. Germline-derived CDR1 and CDR2 are SGHNT and YENEEA. CDR3 region: CASSLGGAPTYTQYL. DNA for the CDR3: TGTGCCAGCAGCTTAGGGGGGGCACCCACATATACGCAGTATTTA.

This clone occurred many times. This chain links TRBV5-1 with TRBJ2-3, with D possibly being TRBD1 (5 bases). CDR1 and CDR2 (germline): SGHRS, YFSETQ. V gave up 4 bases and J gave up 3 bases, with 9 bases separating them. The CDR3 is made up of 13 amino acids. The CDR3 loop is CASSVKGTDTQYF. The CDR3 nucleotides read TGCGCCAGCAGCGTTAAGGGGACAGATACGCAGTATTTT.

This clone was detected ten times or more. The rearrangement uses TRBV3-1 and TRBJ1-4; D is perhaps TRBD1 (5 bases). Germline CDR1 and CDR2: LGHDT and YNNKEL (reference sequence). The CDR3 is 13 residues long. Trimming stripped 5 bases from V and 4 bases from J, with 8 bases between. The CDR3 DNA is TGTGCCAGCAGCGCGCAGGGTAATGAAAAACTGTTTTTT. Translating gives CASSAQGNEKLFF.

This clone was detected a few times. The rearrangement links TRBV25-1 to TRBJ2-7; 8 bases align to TRBD1. CDR1 is MGHDK and CDR2 is SYGVNS in the germline V gene. The CDR3 totals 11 residues. The V gene end was trimmed by 4 bases and the J gene end by 9 bases; junction bases not matched to a gene: 2. The CDR3 loop is CASSGTGSQYF. The DNA for the CDR3 is TGTGCCAGCAGTGGGACAGGGTCGCAGTACTTC.